The 5 T cell receptor beta chains given below trace back to one sample, sequenced in a study of blood T cell repertoires in COVID-19. Method: immunoSEQ multiplex PCR; TCRdb's copy keeps in-frame clones and lacks some. Of approximately 300,000 clones in the sample, roughly 82% are singletons; the top ten hold 1.5% to 2%. The sample comprised peripheral blood. All receptors come from a woman in her 50s with acute or convalescent COVID-19.

The CDR3 spells CASSILDTISNQPQHF. CDR3 nucleotide sequence: TGTGCCAGTAGTATTCTCGACACGATTAGCAATCAGCCCCAGCATTTT. The chain employs TRBV19 and TRBJ1-5; D unresolved. The CDR3 is 16 amino acids. CDR1 and CDR2 from the germline V gene are LNHDA and SQIVND (reference sequence). The V end lost 3 bases, the J end lost 0 bases, and 12 bases lay between the germline ends.

This clone was counted only a few times. V is TRBV18 and J is TRBJ1-5; D is possibly TRBD1 (5 bases). The CDR3 runs 15 residues. The ends were cut back, 5 bases at V and 2 bases at J, with 13 bases in the middle. CDR1 KGHSH and CDR2 LQKENI come from the germline V gene. The CDR3 is CASSSSGWGNQPQHF. The DNA of the CDR3 is TGTGCCAGCTCATCTTCAGGGTGGGGCAATCAGCCCCAGCATTTT.

This clone has only a few counts. The chain combines TRBV12-3 or TRBV12-4 with TRBJ2-7, with TRBD1 matching 7 bases. The CDR3 totals 12 residues. The ends lost 8 bases at V and 3 bases at J; junction bases unmatched: 4. The chain's CDR3 is CASGGQIYEQYF. DNA of the CDR3: TGTGCCAGCGGGGGACAGATCTACGAGCAGTACTTC.

V usage is TRBV7-9 and J usage is TRBJ2-5; the match to TRBD2 covers 10 bases. The V segment lost 2 bases and the J segment 5 bases; nucleotides outside the gene matches: 8. This CDR3 is built from 16 residues. The germline CDR1 and CDR2 sequences are SEHNR and FQNEAQ (reference sequence). The CDR3, as DNA: TGTGCCAGCAGCTTATCCCGACTAGCGGGTGTCGAGACCCAGTACTTC. Protein product: CASSLSRLAGVETQYF.

V and J are TRBV7-9 and TRBJ1-3, with D perhaps matching TRBD1 (5 bases). This CDR3 comprises 15 residues. In germline, CDR1 is SEHNR, CDR2 FQNEAQ (reference sequence). V lost 1 base and J lost 4, with 11 bases in between. The CDR3 bases are TGTGCCAGCAGCTTAGTGATGGGGCCAGGAAACACCATATATTTT. Protein sequence: CASSLVMGPGNTIYF.